This TCR beta chain originates from a study of blood T cells in healthy people across ages. This CDR3 spans 14 amino acids. The germline V and J ends were trimmed by 5 bases and 4 bases, with 11 bases remaining between them. The V gene's germline CDR1 is SGHAT and CDR2 FQNNGV. This clonotype was picked up a small number of times. It was with a sample-barcoded 5' primer and a J-beta primer mix that a second PCR of about 6 to 12 cycles was run. From the 5' RACE reads, TCRdb called clonotypes with MiXCR, one entry per CDR3 protein. The repertoire holds more than 600,000 distinct CDR3 sequences, with more than 20% as singletons. The sample was also linked to a second study, of T cells of mothers and their children. This second report adds: Reads obtained per mother exceeded 8.5 million TCR beta CDR3 reads, with a few million obtained per child. Mothers and children who were related shared slightly more overlap than unrelated pairs, but not significantly more.

The rearrangement uses TRBV11-2 and TRBJ1-4; no clear D. Sequences were obtained from blood. The receptor was isolated from a boy between 10 and 17 years old in good health. The CDR3 sequence: CASSPYKGNEKLFF. The DNA for the CDR3 is TGTGCCAGCAGCCCCTACAAGGGTAATGAAAAACTGTTTTTT.